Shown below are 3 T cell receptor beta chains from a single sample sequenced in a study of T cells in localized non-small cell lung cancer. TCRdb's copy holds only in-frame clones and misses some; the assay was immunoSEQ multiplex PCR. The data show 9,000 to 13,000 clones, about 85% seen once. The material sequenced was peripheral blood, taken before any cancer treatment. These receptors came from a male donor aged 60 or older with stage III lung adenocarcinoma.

CDR3 region: CASSLEGANYGYTF. The CDR3 region has the DNA TGTGCCAGCAGCTTGGAGGGGGCCAACTATGGCTACACCTTC. The chain employs TRBV5-6 and TRBJ1-2, with TRBD1 matching 7 bases. The V gene end was trimmed by 0 bases and the J gene end by 2 bases; junction bases not matched to a gene: 1. The germline V gene has CDR1 SGHDT and CDR2 YYEEEE. This CDR3 is built from 14 residues.

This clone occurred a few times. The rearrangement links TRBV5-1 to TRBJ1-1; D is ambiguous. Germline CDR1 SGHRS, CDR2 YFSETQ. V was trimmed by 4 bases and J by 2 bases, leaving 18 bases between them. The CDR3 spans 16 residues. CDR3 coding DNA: TGCGCCAGCAGCCTCGGACCGATAAGCATAAACACTGAAGCTTTCTTT. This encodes CASSLGPISINTEAFF.

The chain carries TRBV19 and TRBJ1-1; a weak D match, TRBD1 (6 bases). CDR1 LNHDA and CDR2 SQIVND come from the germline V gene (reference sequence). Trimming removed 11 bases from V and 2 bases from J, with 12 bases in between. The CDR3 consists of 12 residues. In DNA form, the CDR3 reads TGTGCCCCCGGGGGGGGCAACACTGAAGCTTTCTTT. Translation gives CAPGGGNTEAFF.